A single sample gave rise to the 23 T cell receptor beta chains below, sequenced in a study of early T cells in non-severe SARS-CoV-2 infection (dated by TCRdb to 2020 to 2023). The library was prepared using 5' RACE. Sequencing was carried out with a NextSeq 500. TCRdb reprocessing: public reads trimmed at Q25 with fastp, clones called with MiXCR, in-frame beta chains kept. Each record represents a unique CDR3 protein, reported with the most common genes and DNA among its rows. This sample is represented by about 50,000 distinct CDR3 sequences; approximately 9.9% of them were singletons. The ten largest clones add up to approximately 13% of the sample. The specimen was whole blood. The receptors shown here come from an adult who was a healthcare worker with PCR-confirmed SARS-CoV-2 infection or an uninfected control (not recorded which).

This clonotype was detected many times. This chain uses TRBV7-3 with TRBJ2-1; possible D gene TRBD1, 7 bases. V gave up 1 base and J gave up 4 bases, with 14 bases separating them. The CDR3 sequence is 16 residues long. The germline V gene encodes CDR1 SGHTA and CDR2 FQGTGA. DNA for the CDR3: TGTGCCAGCAGCTTAAGGGGGGACAGTAATTACAATGAGCAGTTCTTC. Protein: CASSLRGDSNYNEQFF.

This clonotype has ten or more counts. This chain joins TRBV20-1 and TRBJ2-2; D is unresolved. This CDR3 contains 11 residues. V was trimmed by 6 bases and J by 3 bases, leaving 5 bases between them. The germline CDR1 and CDR2 sequences are DFQATT and SNEGSKA (reference sequence). The CDR3 loop is CSATYTGELFF. The CDR3 DNA reads TGCAGTGCCACCTACACCGGGGAGCTGTTTTTT.

The genes are TRBV3-1 and TRBJ2-5; D is perhaps TRBD2 (6 bases). Germline V gene sequence: CDR1 LGHDT, CDR2 YNNKEL (reference sequence). CDR3 length equals 17 residues. Trimming removed 3 bases at V and 2 bases at J, with 19 bases between. CDR3 residues: CASSHKIWGTQQETQYF. CDR3 DNA sequence: TGTGCCAGCAGCCATAAAATATGGGGGACTCAGCAAGAGACCCAGTACTTC.

With respect to this clonotype: A much larger clone is a single base away; this may be a read error. The J gene is TRBJ1-1, the V gene TRBV10-3; no firm D call. Trimming left V 4 bases short and J 6 bases short, with 9 bases between. CDR3 length: 12 residues. Germline assignment: CDR1 ENHRY and CDR2 SYGVKD. This CDR3 is CAISADNAEAFF. CDR3 DNA: TGTGCCATCAGTGCGGATAACGCTGAAGCTTTCTTT.

This clonotype was seen many times. This chain links TRBV6-5 with TRBJ2-3, with no clear D. V lost 2 bases and J 2 bases, leaving 5 bases between the germline ends. Per the germline V gene, CDR1 is MNHEY and CDR2 is SVGAGI. This CDR3 region has 13 residues. CDR3 DNA: TGTGCCAGCAGTTACCCGGCCACAGATACGCAGTATTTT. Translation: CASSYPATDTQYF.

The chain carries TRBV29-1 and TRBJ1-1; D is uncertain. Trimming took 4 bases from V and 3 from J, leaving 12 bases between them. This CDR3 has 13 residues. Germline CDR1 is SQVTM and CDR2 is ANQGSEA. DNA of the CDR3: TGCAGCGTTGGGTGGAACAGCGACACTGAAGCTTTCTTT. This codes for CSVGWNSDTEAFF.

The rearrangement uses TRBV11-1 and TRBJ2-1; 10 bases are shared with TRBD2. Looked up from germline, CDR1 is SGHAT and CDR2 is FQDESV (reference sequence). Trimming removed 5 bases from V and 6 bases from J; junction bases left unmatched: 7. The CDR3 covers 15 residues. In DNA form, the CDR3 reads TGTGCCAGCAGCCCTAGCGGGAGAAGTGGCAATGAGCAGTTCTTC. Translating it yields CASSPSGRSGNEQFF.

This clonotype was detected a few times. The chain joins TRBV6-5 to TRBJ2-3, with TRBD2 as a possible D gene (7 bases). The CDR3 runs to 16 residues. Germline values: CDR1 MNHEY, CDR2 SVGAGI. Trimming took off 8 bases at V and 3 bases at J, with 21 bases between the two ends. CDR3 amino acids: CASGRGYQGTTDTQYF. The CDR3 DNA follows: TGTGCCAGCGGGAGGGGATATCAGGGGACGACAGATACGCAGTATTTT.

This clonotype has only a few counts. CDR3 in amino acids: CSGGALGELFF. In DNA form, the CDR3 reads TGCAGCGGTGGAGCGTTGGGGGAGCTGTTTTTT. The chain combines TRBV29-1 with TRBJ2-2; D gene ambiguous. Germline values: CDR1 SQVTM, CDR2 ANQGSEA. V lost 7 bases, J lost 8 bases, and 11 bases lay in between. The CDR3 extends over 11 amino acids.

This clonotype occurred a few times. The gene calls are TRBV20-1 and TRBJ2-5, with D unresolved. CDR1 is DFQATT, CDR2 SNEGSKA, per germline (reference sequence). V was trimmed by 2 bases and J by 1 base, leaving 14 bases between them. The CDR3 length is 15 residues. CDR3 sequence reads: CSARSPRTIQETQYF. In DNA, the CDR3 is TGCAGTGCTAGATCACCCCGTACAATCCAAGAGACCCAGTACTTC.

This clonotype came up many times. CDR3 sequence reads: CASSILGRNTIYF. DNA of the CDR3: TGTGCCAGCAGCATTCTTGGGAGAAACACCATATATTTT. The chain links TRBV7-2 to TRBJ1-3; D remains ambiguous. Germline loops: CDR1 SGHTA, CDR2 FQGNSA. V was pared by 5 bases and J by 5 bases, with 10 bases between. The CDR3 runs 13 residues.

V is TRBV5-1 and J is TRBJ2-1, with D maybe TRBD2 (6 bases). V lost 4 bases and J lost 4, with 12 bases in between. Germline loops: CDR1 SGHRS, CDR2 YFSETQ. The CDR3 has 14 residues. CDR3 amino acids: CASSTGVLYNEQFF. The CDR3 DNA is TGCGCCAGCAGCACGGGAGTTTTGTACAATGAGCAGTTCTTC.

V is TRBV5-1 and J is TRBJ2-7; 11 bases fit TRBD2. This CDR3 has 16 amino acids. V trimming: 4 bases; J trimming: 5 bases; junction bases outside the gene matches: 11. Germline loops: CDR1 SGHRS, CDR2 YFSETQ. CDR3 bases: TGCGCCAGCAGCCGCGGCGGGGGACTAGCGGACGACGAGCAGTACTTC. This sequence encodes CASSRGGGLADDEQYF.

The chain carries TRBV11-2 and TRBJ2-7; the D gene is possibly TRBD2 (5 bases). The CDR3 has 17 residues. CDR1 is SGHAT, CDR2 FQNNGV, per germline. V lost 1 base and J lost 0, with 16 bases in between. CDR3: CASSLGRVEDPSYEQYF. The DNA of the CDR3 is TGTGCCAGCAGCTTAGGGCGGGTAGAGGACCCCTCCTACGAGCAGTACTTC.

The chain employs TRBV7-6 and TRBJ2-6, with D unclear. Trimming cost V 3 bases and J 4 bases, with 7 bases left between them. Germline V gene lookup returns CDR1 SGHVS and CDR2 FNYEAQ. CDR3 length: 14 amino acids. CDR3 region: CASSFGWGANVLTF. In nucleotides, the CDR3 is TGTGCCAGCAGCTTTGGATGGGGGGCCAACGTCCTGACTTTC. The entire variable domain, with the rest obtained from reference TRBV7-6 and TRBJ2-6, is as follows: GAGVSQSPRYKVTKRGQDVALRCDPISGHVSLYWYRQALGQGPEFLTYFNYEAQQDKSGLPNDRFSAERPEGSISTLTIQRTEQRDSAMYRCASSFGWGANVLTFGAGSRLTVL.

This clonotype occurred many times. The gene calls are TRBV6-5 and TRBJ1-1; unclear D gene. CDR1 MNHEY and CDR2 SVGAGI come from the germline V gene. The CDR3 sequence is 13 residues long. Trimming left V 8 bases short and J 1 base short, with 11 bases between. This chain's CDR3 is CASETPGNTEAFF. The CDR3 DNA is TGTGCCAGCGAAACTCCAGGGAACACTGAAGCTTTCTTT.

This clonotype has a handful of counts. The gene calls are TRBV6-5 and TRBJ2-1; TRBD2 might be the D (5 bases). Germline values: CDR1 MNHEY, CDR2 SVGAGI. The CDR3 contains 13 residues. Trimming stripped 9 bases from V and 6 bases from J, with 15 bases between. The CDR3 sequence: CASRESGTNEQFF. The CDR3 nucleotides read TGTGCCAGTAGGGAGTCGGGTACCAATGAGCAGTTCTTC.

This clonotype has a handful of counts. The chain joins TRBV20-1 to TRBJ1-1, with 7 bases fitting TRBD1. Looked up from germline, CDR1 is DFQATT and CDR2 is SNEGSKA (reference sequence). The CDR3 has 12 residues. The junction had 6 bases not matched to a gene; V was cut back by 3 bases and J by 8 bases. CDR3 nucleotides: TGCAGTGCTAGGACGCCAGGGGGGGAAGCTTTCTTT. Protein: CSARTPGGEAFF.

This clonotype was seen repeatedly, ten times or more. V is TRBV6-6 and J is TRBJ1-4; TRBD1 might be the D (5 bases). The V end lost 7 bases, the J end lost 7 bases, and 16 bases lay between the germline ends. The CDR3 is 14 amino acids. CDR1 MNHNY and CDR2 SVGAGI come from the germline V gene (reference sequence). CDR3 nucleotides: TGTGCCAGCATAAATGGGCAGGGAAGTGAAAAACTGTTTTTT. Encoded protein: CASINGQGSEKLFF.

This clonotype was observed at least ten times. CDR3 in DNA: TGCGCCAGCAGCTTTCCCTGGACAGGGGAGGGTAACACCGGGGAGCTGTTTTTT. Residues: CASSFPWTGEGNTGELFF. The rearrangement links TRBV5-1 to TRBJ2-2, with TRBD1 identical over 9 bases. Germline lookup yields CDR1 SGHRS and CDR2 YFSETQ. The V gene end was trimmed by 2 bases and the J gene end by 2 bases; junction bases not matched to a gene: 10. The CDR3 length is 18 residues.

The chain has TRBV3-1 and TRBJ1-1; D is unclear. Per the germline V gene, CDR1 is LGHDT and CDR2 is YNNKEL (reference sequence). V lost 0 bases, J lost 1 base, and 6 bases lay in between. The CDR3 runs 14 residues. This CDR3 reads CASSQDPGNTEAFF. DNA of the CDR3: TGTGCCAGCAGCCAAGATCCAGGGAACACTGAAGCTTTCTTT.

This sequence joins TRBV4-2 and TRBJ1-1; D is perhaps TRBD1 (5 bases). V was trimmed by 1 base and J by 5 bases, leaving 20 bases between them. This CDR3 has 17 amino acids. Germline V lookup: CDR1 LGHNA, CDR2 YNFKEQ. CDR3 in DNA: TGTGCCAGCAGCCAAGGGGACCGGTCGCCCCTTGGGACTGAAGCTTTCTTT. Its protein product is CASSQGDRSPLGTEAFF.

This rearrangement joins TRBV29-1 to TRBJ1-1; a possible D gene is TRBD1 (6 bases). Germline V CDR1 and CDR2: SQVTM, ANQGSEA. This CDR3 spans 12 amino acids. The chain's CDR3 is CMGQDSRNGAFF. CDR3 bases: TGCATGGGGCAGGACAGTCGAAATGGAGCTTTCTTT.